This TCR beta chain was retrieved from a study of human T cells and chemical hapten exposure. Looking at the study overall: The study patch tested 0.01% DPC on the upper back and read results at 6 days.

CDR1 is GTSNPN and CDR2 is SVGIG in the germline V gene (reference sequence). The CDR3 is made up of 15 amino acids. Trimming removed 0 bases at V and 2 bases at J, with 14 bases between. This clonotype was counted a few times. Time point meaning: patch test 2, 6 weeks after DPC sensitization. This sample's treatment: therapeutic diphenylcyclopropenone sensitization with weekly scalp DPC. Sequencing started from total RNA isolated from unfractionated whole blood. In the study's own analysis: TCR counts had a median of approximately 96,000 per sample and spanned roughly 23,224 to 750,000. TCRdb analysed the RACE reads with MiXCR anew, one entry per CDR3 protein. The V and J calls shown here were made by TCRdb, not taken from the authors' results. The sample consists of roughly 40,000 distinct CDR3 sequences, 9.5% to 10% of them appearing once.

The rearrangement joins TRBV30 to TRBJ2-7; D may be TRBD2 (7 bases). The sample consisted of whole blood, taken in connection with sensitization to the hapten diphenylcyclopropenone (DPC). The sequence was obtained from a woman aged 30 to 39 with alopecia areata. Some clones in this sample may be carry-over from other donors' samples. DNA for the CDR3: TGTGCCTGGAGTGTACGGGGGGCCGGGGCCTACGAGCAGTACTTC. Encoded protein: CAWSVRGAGAYEQYF.